The 5 T cell receptor beta chains presented below share a single source sample, sequenced in a study of CD8 T cells in Susac syndrome. The RNA input was about 0.5 to 1 ug, and it was reverse transcribed with random hexamers. TCRdb re-analysed the immunoSEQ multiplex PCR reads in MiXCR, keeping a single row per CDR3 protein. The sample shows about 200,000 distinct CDR3 sequences, roughly 94% of them seen only once. The sample taken for sequencing was CD4+ T cells from PBMCs. Every receptor here comes from a human donor in good health.

The chain has TRBV4-3 and TRBJ2-3; a possible D gene is TRBD2 (5 bases). This CDR3 comprises 16 residues. The ends were cut back, 4 bases at V and 1 base at J, with 15 bases in the middle. From germline, CDR1 is LGHNA and CDR2 YSLEER. This CDR3 reads CASSRVVGVGTDTQYF. The DNA of the CDR3 is TGCGCCAGCAGCCGAGTGGTGGGAGTCGGCACAGATACGCAGTATTTT.

The chain is built from TRBV15 and TRBJ2-3; tentatively, D is TRBD2 (6 bases). Deletions cut 6 bases from V and 0 bases from J, with 10 bases between. Looked up from germline, CDR1 is LNHNV and CDR2 is YYDKDF (reference sequence). The CDR3 totals 14 residues. The chain's CDR3 is CATSPGASTDTQYF. The CDR3 DNA reads TGTGCCACCAGTCCGGGAGCAAGCACAGATACGCAGTATTTT.

J is TRBJ2-5 and V is TRBV2; D possibly corresponds to TRBD1 (6 bases). The CDR3 covers 15 residues. CDR1 is SNHLY, CDR2 FYNNEI, per germline. The germline V and J ends were trimmed by 4 bases and 1 base, with 13 bases remaining between them. The CDR3 spells CASSGGQPGQETQYF. In DNA form, the CDR3 reads TGTGCCAGCAGTGGAGGACAGCCCGGCCAAGAGACCCAGTACTTC.

The chain recombines TRBV21-1 with TRBJ1-5; TRBD1 is the table's D call, not checked against the DNA. TRBV21-1 is annotated as a pseudogene. CDR3 length equals 19 residues. CDR3 DNA sequence: TGTGCCAGCAGCACCACCCCCTGGGGGAGGGAAGAGTGCAATCAGCCCCAGCATTTT. This gives the protein CASSTTPWGREECNQPQHF.

V is TRBV29-1 and J is TRBJ2-5; unclear D gene. Germline CDR1 is SQVTM and CDR2 is ANQGSEA. Between the trimmed V and J ends, which lost 4 bases and 5 bases, there was a span of 5 bases. This CDR3 has 10 amino acids. The CDR3 spells CSVGLETQYF. DNA for the CDR3: TGCAGCGTTGGACTTGAGACCCAGTACTTC.